This T cell receptor beta chain appears in the sequencing data of a study of T cell responses to AZD1222 COVID-19 vaccine. The length of the CDR3 is 10 residues. With 3 bases removed from V and 8 bases from J, the gap between germline ends came to 4 bases. Sequencing was performed with immunoSEQ multiplex PCR; in TCRdb, only in-frame clones are kept and a portion is missing. The sample shows roughly 150,000 clones, 80% to 90% of them seen only once. The gene calls are TRBV23-1 and TRBJ1-1; D remains ambiguous. TRBV23-1 is labeled an ORF, and its function is uncertain. The clonotype comes from an adult who received the AZD1222 COVID-19 vaccine. This specimen consisted of peripheral blood, obtained 28 days after the second AZD1222 dose. CDR3 protein: CASSHREAFF. The CDR3 bases are TGCGCCAGCAGTCACAGGGAAGCTTTCTTT.